These 19 T cell receptor beta chains were all obtained from the same sample, sequenced in a study of shared clonotypes between healthy human individuals. Produced via immunoSEQ multiplex PCR; TCRdb's table is partial and in-frame only. The sample holds 2 million to 2.5 million clones, 85% to 95% seen once. Sequences were obtained from naive CD4+ T cells from PBMCs. Subset of the sample: CD45RA+ positively selected. Receptor source: a young man in good health. Some clones in this sample may be carry-over from other donors' samples.

J is TRBJ2-7 and V is TRBV7-2; 9 nucleotides agree with TRBD1. This CDR3 is built from 16 residues. V lost 1 base, J lost 6 bases, and 10 bases stayed unmatched. From germline, CDR1 is SGHTA and CDR2 FQGNSA. The CDR3 coding sequence is TGTGCCAGCAGCTTAGAAGGGGGGGGACAGGGAACCGAGCAGTACTTC. It is translated as CASSLEGGGQGTEQYF.

The V and J genes are TRBV5-1 and TRBJ2-3; 9 positions match TRBD2. Germline values: CDR1 SGHRS, CDR2 YFSETQ. V was pared by 4 bases and J by 1 base, with 7 bases of the junction left unmatched. The CDR3 runs to 16 residues. In DNA form, the CDR3 reads TGCGCCAGCAGCCTCCGGACTAGCGCACGCACAGATACGCAGTATTTT. Translation: CASSLRTSARTDTQYF. Looking up the rest from reference TRBV5-1 and TRBJ2-3 gives the full variable domain: KAGVTQTPRYLIKTRGQQVTLSCSPISGHRSVSWYQQTPGQGLQFLFEYFSETQRNKGNFPGRFSGRQFSNSRSEMNVSTLELGDSALYLCASSLRTSARTDTQYFGPGTRLTVL.

The chain links TRBV18 to TRBJ2-4; D is possibly TRBD1 (6 bases). V was cut by 5 bases and J by 5 bases, with 16 bases left in between. CDR1 and CDR2 (germline): KGHSH, LQKENI. The CDR3 has 15 residues. For the CDR3, the DNA is TGTGCCAGCTCAGAATTACAGGGTCTACAAAACATTCAGTACTTC. It translates to CASSELQGLQNIQYF.

The rearrangement links TRBV6-5 to TRBJ2-1, with 8 positions matching TRBD2. From germline, CDR1 is MNHEY and CDR2 SVGAGI. This CDR3 contains 16 residues. V shed 0 bases and J 7 bases; nucleotides not matched to a gene: 8. The CDR3 DNA follows: TGTGCCAGCAGTTACTCGATCGCGGGAGGTTTAAATGAGCAGTTCTTC. Translation gives CASSYSIAGGLNEQFF.

The table lists this clone with a few counts. The chain couples TRBV7-9 to TRBJ2-2; unclear D gene. CDR3 length: 12 amino acids. Germline CDR1 SEHNR, CDR2 FQNEAQ (reference sequence). V shed 2 bases and J shed 9 bases, with 7 bases lying between them. The CDR3 bases are TGTGCCAGCAGCTTAATGTCCCGGGAGCTGTTTTTT. Translation: CASSLMSRELFF.

V is TRBV28 and J is TRBJ1-2; D possibly corresponds to TRBD1 (6 bases). The V and J ends lost 4 bases and 4 bases respectively, with 10 bases between them. The CDR3 sequence is 13 residues long. CDR1 and CDR2 from the germline V gene are MDHEN and SYDVKM. The CDR3 DNA reads as TGTGCCAGCAGTTGGGGGCAACTCTATGGCTACACCTTC. Encoded protein: CASSWGQLYGYTF.

CDR3 bases: TGTGCCAGTAGTATGGGACTAGTCGGAGGAGGGGAGACCCAGTACTTC. Amino acids: CASSMGLVGGGETQYF. The chain combines TRBV19 with TRBJ2-5; 8 bases are a match to TRBD2. From germline, CDR1 is LNHDA and CDR2 SQIVND (reference sequence). The CDR3 sequence is 16 residues long. With 3 bases clipped from V and 5 bases from J, the junction kept 11 bases outside the gene matches.

The gene calls are TRBV28 and TRBJ1-5; D is perhaps TRBD1 (5 bases). The CDR3 extends over 15 amino acids. Trimming stripped 6 bases from V and 6 bases from J, with 18 bases between. Per the germline V gene, CDR1 is MDHEN and CDR2 is SYDVKM. The CDR3 protein is CASRLATVGGQPQHF. DNA for the CDR3: TGTGCCAGCAGGCTCGCGACAGTCGGGGGTCAGCCCCAGCATTTT.

This clone was detected a few times. V usage is TRBV9 and J usage is TRBJ1-1; D unresolved. CDR3 size: 15 residues. Germline loops: CDR1 SGDLS, CDR2 YYNGEE. V was pared by 4 bases and J by 0 bases, with 13 bases between. The CDR3 spells CASSLHSGMNTEAFF. In DNA, the CDR3 is TGTGCCAGCAGCTTGCACAGTGGTATGAACACTGAAGCTTTCTTT.

The chain combines TRBV7-3 with TRBJ2-7, with TRBD2 matching 9 bases. V lost 3 bases, J lost 6 bases, and 9 bases stayed unmatched. CDR1 SGHTA and CDR2 FQGTGA come from the germline V gene. The CDR3 is made up of 15 amino acids. CDR3 region: CASSFYGLAPAEQYF. CDR3 nucleotide sequence: TGTGCCAGCAGCTTCTATGGACTAGCGCCTGCCGAGCAGTACTTC.

The chain joins TRBV7-2 to TRBJ1-2, with D possibly matching TRBD1 (5 bases). Germline CDR1 and CDR2: SGHTA and FQGNSA. V lost 4 bases, J lost 0 bases, and 12 bases lay in between. This CDR3 spans 15 amino acids. CDR3 DNA sequence: TGTGCCAGCAGCTCCCAGACAGTTACTAACTATGGCTACACCTTC. It specifies CASSSQTVTNYGYTF.

The chain carries TRBV14 and TRBJ1-1; 7 bases align to TRBD1. The germline CDR1 and CDR2 sequences are SGHDN and FVKESK. V trimming: 3 bases; J trimming: 9 bases; junction bases outside the gene matches: 4. The CDR3 loop spans 12 amino acids. This chain's CDR3 is CASSHGTAQAFF. The CDR3 coding sequence is TGTGCCAGCAGCCACGGGACAGCCCAAGCTTTCTTT.

The genes are TRBV4-2 and TRBJ1-5, with 7 bases aligning to TRBD1. Germline trimming cut 5 bases from V and 5 bases from J; bases unmatched to any gene: 3. Per the germline V gene, CDR1 is LGHNA and CDR2 is YNFKEQ. The CDR3 totals 13 residues. CDR3 sequence (DNA): TGTGCCAGCAGCGGGGACAGCCATCAGCCCCAGCATTTT. Protein sequence: CASSGDSHQPQHF.

A remark on this clone: This sample includes further DNA sequences coding for the same CDR3. The rearrangement joins TRBV9 to TRBJ2-3, with a tentative D call TRBD1 (5 bases). The CDR3 extends over 15 amino acids. The V gene lost 4 bases and the J gene lost 0 bases, with 12 bases spanning the gap. The V gene's germline CDR1 is SGDLS and CDR2 YYNGEE. The CDR3 region is CASSPWGRSTDTQYF. The CDR3 DNA is TGTGCCAGCAGCCCTTGGGGCAGAAGCACAGATACGCAGTATTTT.

The chain links TRBV5-8 to TRBJ1-2; possible D gene TRBD1, 6 bases. The CDR3 runs to 19 residues. The V gene lost 1 base and the J gene lost 0 bases, with 22 bases spanning the gap. Germline V gene data show CDR1 as SGHTS and CDR2 as YDEGEE. Written as DNA, the CDR3 is TGTGCCAGCAGCTTGTCCCTTTACAGGGACCCCCGGACTAACTATGGCTACACCTTC. Protein product: CASSLSLYRDPRTNYGYTF.

The chain has TRBV5-1 and TRBJ1-1, with unresolved D. The CDR3 is 15 residues long. CDR1 SGHRS and CDR2 YFSETQ come from the germline V gene. V lost 0 bases and J lost 5, with 14 bases in between. CDR3 region: CASSLEGITLTEAFF. The CDR3 region has the DNA TGCGCCAGCAGCTTGGAGGGCATAACTCTGACTGAAGCTTTCTTT.

The J gene is TRBJ2-3, the V gene TRBV28; D uncertain. CDR3 length equals 13 residues. Trimming shortened V by 7 bases and J by 6 bases, and 14 bases separated the two germline ends. Germline assignment: CDR1 MDHEN and CDR2 SYDVKM. The CDR3 nucleotides read TGTGCCAGCACAGTGGGTGGGTCGGATACGCAGTATTTT. This gives the protein CASTVGGSDTQYF.

The chain uses TRBV28 and TRBJ2-2, with D maybe TRBD2 (6 bases). V was clipped by 7 bases and J by 4 bases, with 16 bases between them. Germline V gene lookup returns CDR1 MDHEN and CDR2 SYDVKM. The CDR3 runs to 15 residues. The CDR3 bases are TGTGCCAGCACTTTCGGGAGAGCCGTCACCGGGGAGCTGTTTTTT. Translation gives CASTFGRAVTGELFF.

This chain connects TRBV28 to TRBJ1-5; perhaps TRBD1 as D (5 bases). Germline-derived CDR1 and CDR2 are MDHEN and SYDVKM. V was pared by 8 bases and J by 1 base, with 9 bases between. There are 13 residues in the CDR3. Written as DNA, the CDR3 is TGTGCCAGCGGGGGGGAGAGCAATCAGCCCCAGCATTTT. Protein: CASGGESNQPQHF.